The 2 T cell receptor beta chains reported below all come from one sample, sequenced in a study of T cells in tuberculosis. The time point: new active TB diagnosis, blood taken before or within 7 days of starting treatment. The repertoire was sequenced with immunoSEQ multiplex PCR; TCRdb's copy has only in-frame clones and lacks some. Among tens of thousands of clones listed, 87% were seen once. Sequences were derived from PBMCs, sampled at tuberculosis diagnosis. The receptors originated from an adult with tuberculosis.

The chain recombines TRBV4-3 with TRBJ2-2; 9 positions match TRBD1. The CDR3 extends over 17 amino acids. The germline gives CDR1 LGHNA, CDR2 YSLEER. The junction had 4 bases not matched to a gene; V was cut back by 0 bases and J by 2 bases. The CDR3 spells CASSQEGDRVNTGELFF. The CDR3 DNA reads TGCGCCAGCAGCCAAGAAGGGGACAGGGTCAACACCGGGGAGCTGTTTTTT.

Here the CDR3 reads CASSETGGVNIQYF. The CDR3 DNA follows: TGTGCCAGCAGTGAAACCGGGGGGGTGAACATTCAGTACTTC. The rearrangement links TRBV2 to TRBJ2-4; TRBD2 aligns across 8 bases. After removal of 2 bases from V and 7 bases from J, the junction contained 4 bases not matched to a gene. The CDR3 is 14 amino acids. Germline values: CDR1 SNHLY, CDR2 FYNNEI.